Included here is one TCR beta chain sequence, with context. In the original analysis: Estimation of nucleated cell counts was performed using reference gene primer amplification. The data were produced by immunoSEQ multiplex PCR, yet TCRdb's version contains in-frame clones alone and is incomplete. V, J and clone size are taken as reported in that table, and D and trimming were inferred from the DNA itself. The sample has about 120,000 clones, roughly 87% seen once; the top ten hold around 6.3%. The record originates from a study of blood T cell repertoires in COVID-19. Across the study: There were acute and convalescent COVID-19 samples, and they came from the United States, Italy and Spain. Sample material is recorded as cDNA or gDNA derived from T cells, B-cell-depleted T cells, or PBMCs.

The CDR3 runs 15 residues. V gene TRBV21-1 combines with J gene TRBJ2-2; TRBD1, the table's D call, was not compared with the DNA. TRBV21-1 is shown as a pseudogene. The receptor was derived from a man aged 80 or over with active or convalescent COVID-19. Specimen: peripheral blood. For the CDR3, the DNA is TGTGCCAGCAGCGAGGACAGGTTGAACACCGGGGAGCTGTTTTTT. As protein: CASSEDRLNTGELFF.